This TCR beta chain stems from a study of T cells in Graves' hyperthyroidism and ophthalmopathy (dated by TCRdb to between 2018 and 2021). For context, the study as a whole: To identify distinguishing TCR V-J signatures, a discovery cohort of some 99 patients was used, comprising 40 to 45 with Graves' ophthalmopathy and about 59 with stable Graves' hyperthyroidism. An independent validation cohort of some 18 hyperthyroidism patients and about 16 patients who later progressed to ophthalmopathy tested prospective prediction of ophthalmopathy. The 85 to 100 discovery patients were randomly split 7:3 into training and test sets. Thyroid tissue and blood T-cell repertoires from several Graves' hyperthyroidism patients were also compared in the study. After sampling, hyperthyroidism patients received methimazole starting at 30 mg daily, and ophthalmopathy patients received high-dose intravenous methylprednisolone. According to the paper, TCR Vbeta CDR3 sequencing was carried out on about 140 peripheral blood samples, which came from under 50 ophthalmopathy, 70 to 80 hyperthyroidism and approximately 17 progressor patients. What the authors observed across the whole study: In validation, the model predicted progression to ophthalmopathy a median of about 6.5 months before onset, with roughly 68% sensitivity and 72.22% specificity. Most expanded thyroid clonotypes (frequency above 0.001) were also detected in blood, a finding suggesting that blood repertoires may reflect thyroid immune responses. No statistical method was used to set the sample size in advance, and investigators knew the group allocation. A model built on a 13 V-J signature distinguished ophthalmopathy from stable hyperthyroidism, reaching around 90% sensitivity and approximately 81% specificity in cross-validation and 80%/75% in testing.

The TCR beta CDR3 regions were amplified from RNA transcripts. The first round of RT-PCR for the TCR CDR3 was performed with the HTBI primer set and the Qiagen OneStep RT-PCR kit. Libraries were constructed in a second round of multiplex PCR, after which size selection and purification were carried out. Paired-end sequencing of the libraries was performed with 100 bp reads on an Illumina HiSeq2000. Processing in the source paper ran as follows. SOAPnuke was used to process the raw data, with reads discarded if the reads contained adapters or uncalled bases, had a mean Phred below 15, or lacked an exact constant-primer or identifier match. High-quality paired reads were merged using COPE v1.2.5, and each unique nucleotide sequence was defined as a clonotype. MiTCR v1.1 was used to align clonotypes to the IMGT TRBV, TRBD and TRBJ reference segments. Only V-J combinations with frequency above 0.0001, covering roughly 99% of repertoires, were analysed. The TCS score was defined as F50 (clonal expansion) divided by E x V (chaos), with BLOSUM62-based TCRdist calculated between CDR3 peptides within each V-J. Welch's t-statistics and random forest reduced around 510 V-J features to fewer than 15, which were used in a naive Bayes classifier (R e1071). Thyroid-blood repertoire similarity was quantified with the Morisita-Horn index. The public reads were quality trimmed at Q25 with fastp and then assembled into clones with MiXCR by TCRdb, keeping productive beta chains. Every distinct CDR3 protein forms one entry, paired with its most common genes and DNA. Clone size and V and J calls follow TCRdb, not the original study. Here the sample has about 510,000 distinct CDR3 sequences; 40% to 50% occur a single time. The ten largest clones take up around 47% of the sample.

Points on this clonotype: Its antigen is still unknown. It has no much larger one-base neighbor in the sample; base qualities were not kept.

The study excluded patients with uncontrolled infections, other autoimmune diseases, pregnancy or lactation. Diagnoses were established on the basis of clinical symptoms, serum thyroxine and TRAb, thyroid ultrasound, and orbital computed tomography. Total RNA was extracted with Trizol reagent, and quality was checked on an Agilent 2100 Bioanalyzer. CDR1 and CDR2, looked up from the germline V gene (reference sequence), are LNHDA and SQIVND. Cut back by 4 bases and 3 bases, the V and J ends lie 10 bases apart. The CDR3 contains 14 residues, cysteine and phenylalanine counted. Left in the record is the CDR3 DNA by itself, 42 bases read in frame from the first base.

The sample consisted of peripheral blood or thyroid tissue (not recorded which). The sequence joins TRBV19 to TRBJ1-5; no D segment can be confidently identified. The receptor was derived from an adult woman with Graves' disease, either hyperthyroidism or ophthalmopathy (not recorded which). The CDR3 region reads CASSTGLNNQPQHF. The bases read TGTGCCAGTAGTACGGGGTTGAACAATCAGCCCCAGCATTTT.